This T cell receptor (beta chain) is drawn from a study of a mutant IDH1 vaccine in newly diagnosed glioma. In the study overall: Radiotherapy alone preceded vaccination by 4-6 weeks; alternatively, vaccination started with temozolomide cycles.

Whole-study findings and limits: Pseudoprogression seemed unlinked to shifts in top peripheral T cell clonotypes.

The time point was: week 35, safety follow-up. A 20-mer mutant IDH1 peptide at 300 ug was injected subcutaneously with topical imiquimod. Generated by immunoSEQ multiplex PCR, the TCRdb table keeps only in-frame clones and is missing some. Found here are 40,000 to 60,000 clones, 65% to 85% of them singletons; the top ten hold about 7%. Worth noting for this clone: What it binds is unknown.

The source is a man aged 40-55 years with glioma. The sample consisted of PBMCs, taken from a glioma patient whose treatment included an IDH1 peptide vaccine.

The CDR3 loop is CASRGTGDDYGYTF. The CDR3 bases are TGTGCCAGCAGGGGAACAGGGGATGACTATGGCTACACCTTC. The V and J genes are TRBV4-2 and TRBJ1-2, with 7 bases aligning to TRBD1. V lost 6 bases to trimming and J lost 3 bases; unmatched junction nucleotides: 7. Germline CDR1 is LGHNA and CDR2 is YNFKEQ. This CDR3 spans 14 amino acids.